This TCR beta chain derives from a study of a mutant IDH1 vaccine in newly diagnosed glioma. Described time point: baseline, week 1 (first vaccination visit). Treatment reported: pre-vaccination baseline after standard-of-care therapy. The germline CDR1 and CDR2 sequences are MNHEY and SMNVEV (reference sequence). The junction had 11 bases not matched to a gene; V was cut back by 5 bases and J by 6 bases. The CDR3 sequence is 16 residues long. Assay: immunoSEQ multiplex PCR; the TCRdb copy retains only in-frame clones and omits some. This sample has about 92,000 clones, with approximately 83% found just once.

The source is a woman in her 50s with glioma. The chain carries TRBV27 and TRBJ2-2, with 8 bases that match TRBD1. Sequenced material: PBMCs, taken from a glioma patient treated with radiotherapy, temozolomide or both. CDR3 in amino acids: CASSPPGGRRSGELFF. The CDR3 bases are TGTGCCAGCAGTCCCCCAGGGGGCCGTCGGTCCGGGGAGCTGTTTTTT.